This TCR beta chain was observed in a study of breast tumors, draining lymph nodes, adjacent tissues. Study-wide results and caveats: Tumor TCR diversity was below lymph nodes but above nontumor tissue. The data were judged consistent with most tumor T cells coming from lymph node and expanding in tumor. Data only fit, rather than demonstrated, lymph node origin of most tumor T cells. Compared with basal-like, luminal-like tumors shared significantly more repertoire with nontumor tissue.

The V gene lost 1 base and the J gene lost 2 bases, with 10 bases spanning the gap. CDR3 length: 14 residues. Germline CDR1 is SGHDT and CDR2 is YYEEEE. MiXCR, applied by TCRdb to the multiplex PCR reads, yields one record per CDR3 protein. This sample has about 270,000 distinct CDR3 sequences, with over 30% found just once. This clonotype was recorded only once. Its antigen is as yet unknown. A read error may be the cause here, since a much bigger clone is one base away. The lymph nodes were axillary draining lymph nodes from breast cancer patients. The chain links TRBV5-6 to TRBJ2-7; D gene unclear. The source is a female donor with breast cancer. Some clones in this sample may be carry-over from other donors' samples. Source material: axillary lymph node tissue. The CDR3 loop reads CASSLSSFTYEQYF. The CDR3 DNA sequence: TGTGCCAGCAGCTTGAGTAGCTTCACCTACGAGCAGTACTTC.